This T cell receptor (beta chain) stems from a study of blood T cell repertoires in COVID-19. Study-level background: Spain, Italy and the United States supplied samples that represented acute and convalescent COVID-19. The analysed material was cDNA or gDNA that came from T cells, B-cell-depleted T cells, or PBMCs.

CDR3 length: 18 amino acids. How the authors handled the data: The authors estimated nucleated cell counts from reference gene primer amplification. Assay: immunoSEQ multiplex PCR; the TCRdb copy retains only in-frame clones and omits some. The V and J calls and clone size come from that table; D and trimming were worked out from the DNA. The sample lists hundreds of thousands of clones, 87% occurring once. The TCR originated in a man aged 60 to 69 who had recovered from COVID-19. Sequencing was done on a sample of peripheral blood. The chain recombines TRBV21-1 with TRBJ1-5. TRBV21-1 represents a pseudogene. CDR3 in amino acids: CASSQPRDCRYSNQPQHF. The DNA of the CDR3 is TGTGCCAGCAGCCAACCCCGGGACTGCAGATATAGCAATCAGCCCCAGCATTTT.